The rows below give T cell receptor beta chains drawn from one sample of a study of T cell responses to AZD1222 COVID-19 vaccine. Assay used: immunoSEQ multiplex PCR; TCRdb lists only in-frame clones, some missing. The sample has 85,000 to 130,000 clones, roughly 86% seen once. The sequencing used peripheral blood, collected 28 days after the second dose of the MenACWY control vaccine. These TCRs come from an adult who received the MenACWY meningococcal vaccine as a control. Each CDR3 is given with its conserved first and last residue.

>TRBV7-8|TRBJ1-4
CASSLGGQGINEKLFF
>TRBV5-1|TRBJ2-2
CASSPRTSGGTTGELFF
>TRBV28|TRBJ2-2
CASSLSWGTPTSTGELFF
>TRBV6-2/TRBV6-3|TRBJ1-5
CASSYDRDRGLSNQPQHF
>TRBV2|TRBJ2-7
CASEGAPRNTEQYF
>TRBV6-6|TRBJ1-5
CASSPSPGQGFNQPQHF
>TRBV19|TRBJ1-5
CASSIWDGDQPQHF
>TRBV6-5|TRBJ1-3
CASSYSNRASGNTIYF
>TRBV3-1/TRBV3-2|TRBJ2-1
CASSQDTGTAGLAEQFF
>TRBV6-2/TRBV6-3|TRBJ1-5
CASSSLIRAKGNQPQHF
>TRBV19|TRBJ1-3
CASSIGRSSGNTIYF
>TRBV3-1/TRBV3-2|TRBJ1-2
CASSRPGGGGYTF
>TRBV19|TRBJ2-7
CASSPTGGREPRYEQYF
>TRBV10-3|TRBJ1-2
CAIRGTGKHYGYTF
>TRBV5-4|TRBJ2-5
CASSLTGQQETQYF
>TRBV7-3|TRBJ2-7
CASSLGEATLGYEQYF
>TRBV15|TRBJ2-1
CATSRVGSGYNEQFF
>TRBV15|TRBJ2-7
CATSRGGGLAGLRPREQYF
>TRBV11-2|TRBJ1-1
CASSLGRTNTEAFF
>TRBV5-5|TRBJ2-5
CASSLANREETQYF
>TRBV10-3|TRBJ2-7
CAISELGGNYEQYF
>TRBV19|TRBJ1-2
CASSKPGHYGYTF
>TRBV6-2/TRBV6-3|TRBJ1-2
CASSDTTRGIYGYTF
>TRBV10-3|TRBJ2-3
CAIRDAAGETDTQYF
>TRBV11-2|TRBJ1-6
CASSLIKGGGSPLHF
>TRBV4-3|TRBJ2-7
CASSLARGSYEQYF
>TRBV9|TRBJ2-3
CASSVGVDSDTQYF
>TRBV19|TRBJ1-3
CASQTGGSGNTIYF
>TRBV6-1|TRBJ1-6
CASSHISSYNSPLHF
>TRBV11-2|TRBJ2-3
CASSSGTSGVDTQYF
>TRBV5-4|TRBJ2-7
CASSLGQGAPSSYEQYF
>TRBV28|TRBJ1-2
CASSLYQGGYTF
>TRBV6-6|TRBJ2-7
CASTQLPGRTYEQYF
>TRBV7-8|TRBJ2-7
CASSHGSYEQYF
>TRBV7-9|TRBJ1-1
CASSLAAGTNTEAFF
>TRBV5-3|TRBJ2-1
CARSLVLIPPQALGNEQFF
>TRBV7-6|TRBJ1-1
CASSRTGRDTEAFF
>TRBV5-1|TRBJ2-7
CASSQGLAGFRYEQYF
>TRBV11-2|TRBJ1-4
CASSLRQSNEKLFF
>TRBV7-9|TRBJ2-7
CASSLDDRDEQYF
>TRBV7-2|TRBJ1-4
CASSLYGFGGNEKLFF
>TRBV5-1|TRBJ1-5
CASSQGPNQPQHF
>TRBV5-1|TRBJ1-3
CASSLSYRGGNTIYF
>TRBV10-2|TRBJ2-7
CASRAGGSPTYEQYF
>TRBV6-2/TRBV6-3|TRBJ2-7
CASSLQGILSYEQYF
>TRBV5-1|TRBJ2-2
CASSSRGPSNTGELFF
>TRBV7-8|TRBJ2-5
CASSSDNAFQETQYF
>TRBV5-1|TRBJ1-1
CASSLALQGSTEAFF
>TRBV7-2|TRBJ2-3
CASHGGGAGSTDTQYF
>TRBV5-1|TRBJ1-2
CASSWDQHGYTF
>TRBV7-9|TRBJ1-1
CASSFPGGGTQAEAFF
>TRBV10-2|TRBJ1-5
CASSEGRDVMIFQPQHF
>TRBV5-1|TRBJ2-1
CASSLEQGGDEQFF
>TRBV5-4|TRBJ1-4
CASSLRQTGTNEKLFF
>TRBV5-6|TRBJ2-3
CASSLGGGGNTDTQYF
>TRBV6-6|TRBJ2-1
CASSSPGQGSYNEQFF